The clone carrying this TCR beta chain has at least ten counts. The target antigen is unknown. These data belong to a study of molecular identifiers for immune sequencing clone quantification. General study findings and limits: Beyond 20 RNA copies, clones held over 99% of effector molecules, compared with under 1% in naive cells.

It was with previously described methods and listed TCR primers that bulk TCR libraries were made. MiXCR, run by TCRdb on the PCR reads, gives a single entry per CDR3 protein. This repertoire shows some 680,000 distinct CDR3 sequences, 25% found once; its top ten account for 0.6% to 0.9%. Germline-derived CDR1 and CDR2 are SQVTM and ANQGSEA. The CDR3 consists of 12 residues. The clonotype was recovered from a human donor in good health. Some libraries in this study had Jurkat cell RNA spiked in. The chain is built from TRBV29-1 and TRBJ2-2; D might be TRBD1 (5 bases). The material sequenced was naive CD8+ T cells from blood, with Jurkat cell RNA spiked in. The subset here: FACS-sorted CD8+CD4-CCR7+CD45RA+ naive T cells. The chain's CDR3 is CSFDRNTGELFF. In DNA, the CDR3 is TGCAGTTTCGACAGGAACACCGGGGAGCTGTTTTTT.